The 3 T cell receptor beta chains in this list originate from one sample, sequenced in a study of beta chain features in type 1 diabetes. The study reverse transcribed the entire isolated RNA, so it sequenced expressed TCRB transcripts. Repertoires were generated with immunoSEQ multiplex PCR, while TCRdb's copy carries only in-frame clones and drops some. The sample includes 300,000 to 400,000 clones, 9.5% to 12% of them seen just once. Sequenced input: naive CD4+ T cells from blood. The origin of the receptors is a woman younger than 45 in good health.

This clone was counted between two and nine times. J is TRBJ1-1 and V is TRBV30; 8 nucleotides line up with TRBD1. Germline V CDR1 and CDR2: GTSNPN, SVGIG (reference sequence). The J segment lost 7 bases and the V segment lost 6 bases, leaving 4 bases of the junction unmatched. The CDR3 runs 11 residues. The chain's CDR3 is CACSRGLEAFF. The CDR3 DNA reads as TGTGCCTGTTCCAGGGGGCTTGAAGCTTTCTTT.

This clone was counted between two and nine times. This chain joins TRBV29-1 and TRBJ1-1; D call uncertain. The CDR3 is 16 amino acids. Germline loops: CDR1 SQVTM, CDR2 ANQGSEA. Trimming left V 4 bases short and J 0 bases short, with 18 bases between. The CDR3 sequence is CSVVPGLHSLNTEAFF. CDR3 nucleotides: TGCAGCGTTGTACCAGGACTGCATTCCCTGAACACTGAAGCTTTCTTT. Variable domain in full (rest from reference TRBV29-1 and TRBJ1-1): SAVISQKPSRDICQRGTSLTIQCQVDSQVTMMFWYRQQPGQSLTLIATANQGSEATYESGFVIDKFPISRPNLTFSTLTVSNMSPEDSSIYLCSVVPGLHSLNTEAFFGQGTRLTVV.

The chain uses TRBV19 and TRBJ2-1; 8 nucleotides agree with TRBD2. This CDR3 region has 16 residues. J was trimmed by 1 base and V by 3 bases; bases with no gene match: 5. The germline gives CDR1 LNHDA, CDR2 SQIVND (reference sequence). CDR3 coding DNA: TGTGCCAGTAGTATCATTTCGGGAGGGTCCTACAATGAGCAGTTCTTC. It codes for CASSIISGGSYNEQFF.